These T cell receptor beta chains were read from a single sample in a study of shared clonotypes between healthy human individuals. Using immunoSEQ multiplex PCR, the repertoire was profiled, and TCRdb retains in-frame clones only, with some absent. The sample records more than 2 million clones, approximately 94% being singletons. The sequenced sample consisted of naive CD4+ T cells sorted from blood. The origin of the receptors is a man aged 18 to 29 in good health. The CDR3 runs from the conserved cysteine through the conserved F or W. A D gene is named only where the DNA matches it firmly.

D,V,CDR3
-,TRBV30,CAWKVNTEAFF
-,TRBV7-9,CASSLAVGALAEAFF
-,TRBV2,CASTSPSGRVLYEQYF
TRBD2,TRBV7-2,CASSLTSGGYEQYF
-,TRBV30,CASIPLGANEKLFF
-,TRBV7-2,CATPGAAYTQYF
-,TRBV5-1,CASSLTPDGLEAFF
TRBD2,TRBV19,CASSTSGGTYEQYF
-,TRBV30,CAWRAPERPSGGTETQYF
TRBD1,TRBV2,CASRGQGTPYEQYF
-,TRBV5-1,CASSLSLVGEQFF
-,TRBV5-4,CASSLLGGGAVTEAFF
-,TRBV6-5,CASSYSDGLNEKLFF
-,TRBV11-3,CASSSMGYEQYF
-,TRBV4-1,CASSPIAVMKQPQHF
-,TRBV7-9,CASSLGRQGDEQYF
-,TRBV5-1,CASSLSTGTYGYTF
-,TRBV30,CAWQGLTGNEQFF
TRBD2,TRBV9,CASSVGTSGAWNEQFF
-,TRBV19,CASSMPTAPGYGYTF
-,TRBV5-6,CASSTTVLGYTF
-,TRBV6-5,CASRRGSTDTQYF
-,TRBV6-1,CASSGRNEQFF
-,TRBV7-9,CASSLFGTAYEQYF
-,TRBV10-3,CAISERKGTTAGYTF
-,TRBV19,CASAGAGLRNTEAFF
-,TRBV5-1,CASSPDVYGYTF
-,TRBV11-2,CASSLAGGSYNEQFF
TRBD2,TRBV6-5,CASRTSGSYEQYF
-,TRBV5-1,CASSLTDGNTEAFF
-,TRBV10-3,CAITMDSYGYTF
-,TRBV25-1,CASSKFTGELFF
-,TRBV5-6,CASALRPTDTQYF
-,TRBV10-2,CASSRTDYNEQFF
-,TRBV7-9,CASSLNIVSNTGELFF
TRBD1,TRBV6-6,CATADREPSGANVLTF
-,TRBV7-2,CASSSIRAPYEQYF
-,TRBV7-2,CASSLEGHSYNSPLHF
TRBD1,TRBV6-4,CASSDDVTGATDTQYF
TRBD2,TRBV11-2,CASLRIAGGYEQYF